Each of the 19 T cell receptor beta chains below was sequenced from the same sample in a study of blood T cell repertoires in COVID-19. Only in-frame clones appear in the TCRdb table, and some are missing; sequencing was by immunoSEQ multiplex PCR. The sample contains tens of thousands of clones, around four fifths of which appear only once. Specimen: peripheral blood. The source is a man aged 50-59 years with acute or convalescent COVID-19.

The CDR3 DNA follows: TGTGCCAGCAGTTCGTTTGGGGGGACCGAGGGCTACGAGCAGTACTTC. It specifies CASSSFGGTEGYEQYF. J is TRBJ2-7 and V is TRBV28, with TRBD2 as a possible D gene (6 bases). The germline V gene encodes CDR1 MDHEN and CDR2 SYDVKM. Deletions cut 4 bases from V and 3 bases from J, with 19 bases between. This CDR3 comprises 16 residues.

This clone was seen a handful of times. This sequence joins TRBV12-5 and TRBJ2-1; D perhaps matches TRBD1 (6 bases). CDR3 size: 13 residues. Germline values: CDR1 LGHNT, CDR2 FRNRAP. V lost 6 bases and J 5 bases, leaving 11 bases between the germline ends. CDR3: CASGRTVNNEQFF. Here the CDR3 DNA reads TGTGCTAGTGGCCGGACAGTGAACAATGAGCAGTTCTTC.

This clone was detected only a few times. CDR3 region: CASMLGRTSNQPQHF. The CDR3 coding sequence is TGTGCCAGTATGTTAGGGAGGACCAGCAATCAGCCCCAGCATTTT. The chain recombines TRBV19 with TRBJ1-5; D ambiguous. The CDR3 runs to 15 residues. Between the trimmed V and J ends, which lost 7 bases and 1 base, there was a span of 14 bases. Per the germline V gene, CDR1 is LNHDA and CDR2 is SQIVND (reference sequence). The whole variable domain, remainder taken from reference TRBV19 and TRBJ1-5, is DGGITQSPKYLFRKEGQNVTLSCEQNLNHDAMYWYRQDPGQGLRLIYYSQIVNDFQKGDIAEGYSVSREKKESFPLTVTSAQKNPTAFYLCASMLGRTSNQPQHFGDGTRLSIL.

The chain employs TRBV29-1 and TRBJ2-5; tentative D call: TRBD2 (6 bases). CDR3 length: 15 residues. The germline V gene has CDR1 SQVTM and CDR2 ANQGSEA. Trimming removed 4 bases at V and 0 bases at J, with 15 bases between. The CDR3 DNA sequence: TGCAGCGTTGTCGAGGGACTGGTGTACCAAGAGACCCAGTACTTC. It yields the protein CSVVEGLVYQETQYF.

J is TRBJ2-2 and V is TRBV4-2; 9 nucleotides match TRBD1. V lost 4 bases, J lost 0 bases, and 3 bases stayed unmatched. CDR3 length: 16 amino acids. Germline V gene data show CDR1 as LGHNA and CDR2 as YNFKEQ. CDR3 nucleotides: TGTGCCAGCAGCCGCCGACAGGGGGCGAACACCGGGGAGCTGTTTTTT. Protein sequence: CASSRRQGANTGELFF.

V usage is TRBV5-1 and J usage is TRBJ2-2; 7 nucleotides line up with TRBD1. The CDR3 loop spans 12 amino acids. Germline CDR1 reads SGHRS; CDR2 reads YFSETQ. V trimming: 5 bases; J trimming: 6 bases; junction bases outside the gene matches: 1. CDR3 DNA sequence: TGCGCCAGCAGACAGGGGTCCGGGGAGCTGTTTTTT. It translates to CASRQGSGELFF.

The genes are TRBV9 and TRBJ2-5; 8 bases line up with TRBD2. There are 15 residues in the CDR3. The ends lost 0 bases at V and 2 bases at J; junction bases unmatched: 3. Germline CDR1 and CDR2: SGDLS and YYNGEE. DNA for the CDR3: TGTGCCAGCAGCGTAGCGGGGGGGTTACAAGAGACCCAGTACTTC. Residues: CASSVAGGLQETQYF.

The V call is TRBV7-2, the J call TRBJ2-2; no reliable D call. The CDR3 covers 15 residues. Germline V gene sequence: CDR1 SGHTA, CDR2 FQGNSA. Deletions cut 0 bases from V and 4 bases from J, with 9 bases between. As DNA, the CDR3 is TGTGCCAGCAGCTTAGCGCCAGATCGCACCGGGGAGCTGTTTTTT. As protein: CASSLAPDRTGELFF.

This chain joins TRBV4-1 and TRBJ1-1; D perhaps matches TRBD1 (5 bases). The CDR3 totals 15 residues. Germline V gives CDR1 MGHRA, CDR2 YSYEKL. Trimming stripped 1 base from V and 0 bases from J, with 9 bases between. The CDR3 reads CASSQAAGMNTEAFF. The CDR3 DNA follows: TGCGCCAGCAGCCAAGCAGCAGGGATGAACACTGAAGCTTTCTTT.

CDR3 DNA: TGTGCCAGCAGCTTAGCGCGGGAGGTGGAGCAGTTCTTC. Translating it yields CASSLAREVEQFF. The chain links TRBV7-6 to TRBJ2-1, with 8 bases fitting TRBD2. The germline gives CDR1 SGHVS, CDR2 FNYEAQ. This CDR3 region has 13 residues. V lost 0 bases to trimming and J lost 10 bases; unmatched junction nucleotides: 2.

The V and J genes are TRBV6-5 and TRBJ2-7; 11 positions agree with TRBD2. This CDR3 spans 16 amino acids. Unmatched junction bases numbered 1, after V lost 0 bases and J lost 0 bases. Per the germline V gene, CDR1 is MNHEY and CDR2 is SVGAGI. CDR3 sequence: CASSYSTSGSSYEQYF. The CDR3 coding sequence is TGTGCCAGCAGTTACTCTACTAGCGGGAGCTCCTACGAGCAGTACTTC.

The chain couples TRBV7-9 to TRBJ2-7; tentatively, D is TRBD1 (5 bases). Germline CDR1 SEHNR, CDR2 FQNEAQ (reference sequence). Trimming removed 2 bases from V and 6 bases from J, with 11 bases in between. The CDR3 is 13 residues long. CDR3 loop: CASSLLQGSEQYF. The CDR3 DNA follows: TGTGCCAGCAGCTTACTCCAGGGCAGCGAGCAGTACTTC. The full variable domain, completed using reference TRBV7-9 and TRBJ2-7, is DTGVSQNPRHKITKRGQNVTFRCDPISEHNRLYWYRQTLGQGPEFLTYFQNEAQLEKSRLLSDRFSAERPKGSFSTLEIQRTEQGDSAMYLCASSLLQGSEQYFGPGTRLTVT.

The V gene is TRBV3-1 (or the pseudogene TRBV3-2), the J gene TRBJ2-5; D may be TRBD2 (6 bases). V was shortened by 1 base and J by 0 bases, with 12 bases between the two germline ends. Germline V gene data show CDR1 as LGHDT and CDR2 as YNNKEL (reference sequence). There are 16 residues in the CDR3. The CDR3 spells CASSQGVSGYQETQYF. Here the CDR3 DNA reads TGTGCCAGCAGCCAAGGTGTTAGCGGTTACCAAGAGACCCAGTACTTC.

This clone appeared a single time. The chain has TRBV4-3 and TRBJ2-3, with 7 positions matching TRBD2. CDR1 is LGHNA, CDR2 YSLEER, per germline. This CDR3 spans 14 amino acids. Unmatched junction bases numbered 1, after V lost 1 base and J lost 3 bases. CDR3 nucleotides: TGCGCCAGCAGCCAAGGACTAGCAACAGATACGCAGTATTTT. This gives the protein CASSQGLATDTQYF.

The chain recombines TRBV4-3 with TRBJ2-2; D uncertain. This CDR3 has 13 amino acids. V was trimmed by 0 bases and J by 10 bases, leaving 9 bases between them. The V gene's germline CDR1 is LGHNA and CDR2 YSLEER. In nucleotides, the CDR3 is TGCGCCAGCAGCCAAGAAACCGAACTGGAGCTGTTTTTT. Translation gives CASSQETELELFF.

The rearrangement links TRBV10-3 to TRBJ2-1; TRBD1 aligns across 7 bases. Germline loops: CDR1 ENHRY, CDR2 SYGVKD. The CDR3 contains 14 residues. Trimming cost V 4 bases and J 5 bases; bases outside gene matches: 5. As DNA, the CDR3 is TGTGCCATCAGTGGGACAGGCCGAGACAATGAGCAGTTCTTC. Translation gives CAISGTGRDNEQFF.

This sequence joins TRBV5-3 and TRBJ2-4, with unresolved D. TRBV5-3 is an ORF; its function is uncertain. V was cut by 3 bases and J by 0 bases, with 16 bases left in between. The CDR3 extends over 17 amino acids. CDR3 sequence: CARSSRYGGLAKNIQYF. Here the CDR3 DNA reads TGTGCCAGAAGCTCCCGATATGGCGGATTAGCCAAAAACATTCAGTACTTC.

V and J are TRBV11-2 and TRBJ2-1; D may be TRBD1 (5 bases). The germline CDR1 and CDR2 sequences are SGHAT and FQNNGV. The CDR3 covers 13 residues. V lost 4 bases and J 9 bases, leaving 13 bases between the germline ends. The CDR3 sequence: CASSSRALGEQFF. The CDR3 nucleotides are TGTGCCAGCAGCTCCAGGGCCCTGGGTGAGCAGTTCTTC.

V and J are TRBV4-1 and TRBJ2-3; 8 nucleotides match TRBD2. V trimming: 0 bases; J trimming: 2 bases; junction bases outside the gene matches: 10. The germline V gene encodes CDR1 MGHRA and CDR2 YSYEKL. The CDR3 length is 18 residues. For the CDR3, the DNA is TGCGCCAGCAGCCAAGATCGACAGCGGGGGCCCTACACAGATACGCAGTATTTT. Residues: CASSQDRQRGPYTDTQYF.